The rows below give T cell receptor beta chains drawn from one sample of a study of monozygotic twins with inflammatory bowel disease. One entry per CDR3 protein, without DNA, is what TCRdb gives after re-calling the 5' RACE reads. This repertoire includes about 93,000 distinct CDR3 sequences. The specimen sequenced was blood. The receptor set was obtained from a human donor with ulcerative colitis or Crohn's disease, or a healthy co-twin of an affected twin (not recorded which). CDR3s include the opening cysteine and the closing phenylalanine or tryptophan.

V	J	CDR3
TRBV12-3/TRBV12-4	TRBJ2-5	CASRLGTPGTQYF
TRBV12-3/TRBV12-4	TRBJ1-4	CASSLTGSGNEKLFF
TRBV12-3/TRBV12-4	TRBJ2-7	CASSPAGWEAYEQYF
TRBV18	TRBJ1-5	CASSPGEGQNQPQHF
TRBV20-1	TRBJ1-2	CSARDRANYGYTF
TRBV20-1	TRBJ2-1	CSAEGTSLGQFF
TRBV5-1	TRBJ2-7	CASGQGDHEQYF
TRBV20-1	TRBJ2-3	CSGFGSSTDTQYF
TRBV5-4	TRBJ2-7	CASSIQTTSSYEQYF
TRBV5-1	TRBJ2-1	CASSLGPYNEQFF
TRBV7-9	TRBJ1-1	CASSLGGRATEAFF
TRBV4-1	TRBJ1-2	CASSLAGGAQGANGYTF
TRBV29-1	TRBJ1-5	CSASTGEVGQPQHF
TRBV7-8	TRBJ2-7	CASSYGHTYEQYF
TRBV19	TRBJ2-1	CASLSSGTGGGMGYNEQFF
TRBV29-1	TRBJ1-1	CSVCWDRNIEAFF
TRBV3-1	TRBJ1-4	CASSYSSGANEKLFF
TRBV20-1	TRBJ2-4	CSARDLGSDGVVAKNIQYF
TRBV25-1	TRBJ1-2	CASSVRTGNYGYTF
TRBV7-8	TRBJ2-1	CASSYTGKNEQFF
TRBV18	TRBJ1-1	CASSPQVDEAFF
TRBV11-2	TRBJ2-2	CASSYNGVGELFF
TRBV20-1	TRBJ2-1	CSAPTGHDEQFF
TRBV18	TRBJ1-1	CASSPGSSPLGTEAFF
TRBV7-2	TRBJ1-5	CASSVTGGSNQPQHF
TRBV5-1	TRBJ2-7	CASSLGQQGTYEQYF
TRBV11-3	TRBJ2-3	CASSLGGGRETDTQYF
TRBV29-1	TRBJ1-5	CSARDNHNQPQHF
TRBV5-8	TRBJ2-3	CASRHLAGTDTQYF
TRBV5-1	TRBJ1-1	CASSLLVTGGATEAFF
TRBV19	TRBJ1-5	CASSPRQVNSNQPQHF
TRBV7-9	TRBJ2-2	CASSPTGRANTGELFF
TRBV5-5	TRBJ1-1	CASSPSGRENTEAFF
TRBV12-3/TRBV12-4	TRBJ2-1	CASSPPDRYNEQFF
TRBV7-8	TRBJ2-2	CASSTNTGELFF
TRBV2	TRBJ2-7	CASSLRSTGRYEQYF
TRBV12-3/TRBV12-4	TRBJ1-2	CASSLRGPIPSF
TRBV5-4	TRBJ1-3	CASSLESGNTIYF
TRBV18	TRBJ1-1	CASSPRQGQGHTEAFF
TRBV20-1	TRBJ1-2	CSAAPTGGYGYTF
TRBV3-1	TRBJ2-3	CASSQGGIVTDTQYF
TRBV25-1	TRBJ1-1	CASMKLEGISTEAFF
TRBV20-1	TRBJ2-7	CSASKDSSYEQYF
TRBV28	TRBJ2-1	CASSRTPSSEQFF
TRBV5-1	TRBJ2-3	CASSLGDRATDTQYF